The rows below give T cell receptor beta chains drawn from one sample of a study of identical twins. Each CDR3 protein is one row after TCRdb ran MiXCR on the 5' RACE reads. The sample shows more than 600,000 distinct CDR3 sequences, 15% to 20% of them seen only once. The same sample was also studied in work on T cells expressing NK-cell markers.

The sample taken for sequencing was PBMCs. The source of these receptors is a young woman in good health. The CDR3 runs from the conserved cysteine through the conserved F or W. The D gene is left open where the match is weak. A row's size may be missing; if present it is once, few, many or a size class.

clone size: NA; D gene: NA; V gene: TRBV10-3; J gene: TRBJ2-5; CDR3 protein: CAISEGAGTQYF; CDR3 DNA: TGTGCCATCAGTGAGGGGGCAGGAACCCAGTACTTC
clone size: few; D gene: TRBD2; V gene: TRBV12-3/TRBV12-4; J gene: TRBJ2-5; CDR3 protein: CASSFPATSGGEETQYF; CDR3 DNA: TGTGCCAGCAGTTTTCCCGCGACTAGCGGGGGGGAAGAGACCCAGTACTTC
clone size: few; D gene: NA; V gene: TRBV5-1; J gene: TRBJ2-2; CDR3 protein: CASSPRDGANTGELFF; CDR3 DNA: TGCGCCAGCAGCCCTCGAGACGGCGCGAACACCGGGGAGCTGTTTTTT
clone size: few; D gene: TRBD2; V gene: TRBV10-3; J gene: TRBJ2-5; CDR3 protein: CAIRHTITSGEETQYF; CDR3 DNA: TGTGCCATCAGGCATACCATCACTAGCGGGGAAGAGACCCAGTACTTC
clone size: few; D gene: NA; V gene: TRBV11-2; J gene: TRBJ2-6; CDR3 protein: CASRPGEAGANVLTF; CDR3 DNA: TGTGCCAGCAGGCCGGGCGAGGCTGGGGCCAACGTCCTGACTTTC
clone size: NA; D gene: NA; V gene: TRBV6-2/TRBV6-3; J gene: TRBJ2-7; CDR3 protein: CATGLDYEQYF; CDR3 DNA: TGTGCCACCGGACTGGACTACGAGCAGTACTTC
clone size: few; D gene: NA; V gene: TRBV6-2/TRBV6-3; J gene: TRBJ2-5; CDR3 protein: CASSLRTGGQETQYF; CDR3 DNA: TGTGCCAGCAGCCTTCGGACGGGCGGACAAGAGACCCAGTACTTC
clone size: few; D gene: TRBD1; V gene: TRBV12-3/TRBV12-4; J gene: TRBJ1-2; CDR3 protein: CASSLGGTGVGYTF; CDR3 DNA: TGTGCCAGCAGTTTAGGAGGGACAGGGGTCGGCTACACCTTC
clone size: NA; D gene: NA; V gene: TRBV12-3/TRBV12-4; J gene: TRBJ1-5; CDR3 protein: CASSLYQPQHF; CDR3 DNA: TGTGCCAGCAGTTTATATCAGCCCCAGCATTTT
clone size: few; D gene: TRBD1; V gene: TRBV12-3/TRBV12-4; J gene: TRBJ1-1; CDR3 protein: CATNRGTEAFF; CDR3 DNA: TGTGCCACCAACAGGGGCACTGAAGCTTTCTTT
clone size: NA; D gene: NA; V gene: TRBV15; J gene: TRBJ1-1; CDR3 protein: CATSEPSSRGNTEAFF; CDR3 DNA: TGTGCCACCAGCGAACCCTCAAGCAGGGGTAACACTGAAGCTTTCTTT
clone size: NA; D gene: NA; V gene: TRBV7-2; J gene: TRBJ1-2; CDR3 protein: CASSSDVNYGYTF; CDR3 DNA: TGTGCCAGCAGCTCGGATGTGAACTATGGCTACACCTTC
clone size: few; D gene: TRBD1; V gene: TRBV7-9; J gene: TRBJ1-2; CDR3 protein: CASRDEGQGFAYGYTF; CDR3 DNA: TGTGCCAGCAGGGACGAAGGACAGGGATTCGCCTATGGCTACACCTTC
clone size: NA; D gene: TRBD2; V gene: TRBV10-3; J gene: TRBJ2-3; CDR3 protein: CAISESPVGRNTDTQYF; CDR3 DNA: TGTGCCATCAGTGAGTCACCAGTCGGGAGGAACACAGATACGCAGTATTTT
clone size: few; D gene: TRBD2; V gene: TRBV11-2; J gene: TRBJ2-1; CDR3 protein: CASSFGGLAGEQFF; CDR3 DNA: TGTGCCAGCAGCTTCGGAGGACTAGCGGGAGAGCAGTTCTTC
clone size: few; D gene: TRBD2; V gene: TRBV20-1; J gene: TRBJ2-1; CDR3 protein: CSAETWLAGGSLVF; CDR3 DNA: TGCAGTGCTGAGACCTGGCTAGCGGGGGGGTCCCTCGTCTTC
clone size: many; D gene: NA; V gene: TRBV7-2; J gene: TRBJ2-1; CDR3 protein: CASSLIGSGYNEQFF; CDR3 DNA: TGTGCCAGCAGCTTAATAGGGAGCGGATACAATGAGCAGTTCTTC
clone size: NA; D gene: TRBD1; V gene: TRBV20-1; J gene: TRBJ1-1; CDR3 protein: CSATLRGTGKTFF; CDR3 DNA: TGCAGTGCTACCCTAAGGGGGACAGGGAAGACTTTCTTT
clone size: few; D gene: NA; V gene: TRBV6-5; J gene: TRBJ1-2; CDR3 protein: CASSYSRSGNGYTF; CDR3 DNA: TGTGCCAGCAGTTACTCGAGGTCAGGGAACGGCTACACCTTC
clone size: NA; D gene: NA; V gene: TRBV2; J gene: TRBJ2-7; CDR3 protein: CASSYSSTGSGEQYF; CDR3 DNA: TGTGCCAGCAGTTATTCCTCGACAGGTTCGGGCGAGCAGTACTTC
clone size: NA; D gene: NA; V gene: TRBV5-1; J gene: TRBJ2-5; CDR3 protein: CASSLFPGPGGQETQYF; CDR3 DNA: TGCGCCAGCAGCTTGTTTCCGGGACCCGGAGGCCAAGAGACCCAGTACTTC
clone size: NA; D gene: TRBD2; V gene: TRBV24-1; J gene: TRBJ2-3; CDR3 protein: CATSDPAGGTDTQYF; CDR3 DNA: TGTGCCACCAGTGACCCAGCGGGAGGCACAGATACGCAGTATTTT
clone size: few; D gene: NA; V gene: TRBV4-2; J gene: TRBJ1-2; CDR3 protein: CASSQDRGSYGYTF; CDR3 DNA: TGTGCCAGCAGCCAAGATCGGGGGTCCTATGGCTACACCTTC
clone size: many; D gene: TRBD1; V gene: TRBV12-3/TRBV12-4; J gene: TRBJ1-5; CDR3 protein: CASSRGQGEQPQHF; CDR3 DNA: TGTGCCAGCAGCCGAGGACAGGGAGAGCAGCCCCAGCATTTT
clone size: few; D gene: NA; V gene: TRBV27; J gene: TRBJ2-1; CDR3 protein: CASSQYGEQFF; CDR3 DNA: TGTGCCAGCAGTCAGTATGGTGAGCAGTTCTTC
clone size: many; D gene: NA; V gene: TRBV20-1; J gene: TRBJ1-1; CDR3 protein: CSAWGRGFTEAFF; CDR3 DNA: TGCAGTGCTTGGGGGCGGGGGTTCACTGAAGCTTTCTTT
clone size: few; D gene: TRBD2; V gene: TRBV5-1; J gene: TRBJ2-6; CDR3 protein: CASSLQIFLAGSSGANVLTF; CDR3 DNA: TGCGCCAGCAGCTTGCAGATCTTTCTAGCGGGGAGCTCTGGGGCCAACGTCCTGACTTTC
clone size: few; D gene: TRBD2; V gene: TRBV20-1; J gene: TRBJ2-5; CDR3 protein: CSASPRLAGDVETQYF; CDR3 DNA: TGCAGTGCTAGCCCAAGACTAGCGGGAGATGTAGAGACCCAGTACTTC
clone size: many; D gene: NA; V gene: TRBV12-3/TRBV12-4; J gene: TRBJ1-1; CDR3 protein: CASSFKQGTEAFF; CDR3 DNA: TGTGCCAGCAGTTTTAAACAGGGAACTGAAGCTTTCTTT